Presented here are 25 T cell receptor beta chains from one specimen sequenced in a study of spatial heterogeneity in lung cancer. Time point noted: blood taken at disease recurrence. Whole RNA, which was extracted from tumor, nontumor lung tissue or frozen PBMC, was sequenced without any cell sorting. TCRdb independently ran MiXCR on the 5' RACE reads; one entry per CDR3 protein. The table lists roughly 9,700 distinct CDR3 sequences, roughly 3.9% of them singletons. The sample here was PBMCs, taken at recurrence. Receptor source: a female donor with early-stage non-small cell lung cancer.

As for this clonotype: This beta chain appears as a stray read in a library generated for alpha chains; its size is not informative. The genes are TRBV2 and TRBJ2-7; a possible D gene is TRBD1 (5 bases). CDR3 length: 14 amino acids. V dropped 0 bases and J dropped 7 bases, with 13 bases sitting between them. CDR1 SNHLY and CDR2 FYNNEI come from the germline V gene. The CDR3 bases are TGTGCCAGCAGTGAAGCGCTTTTAAGGGGAGAGCAGTACTTC. Its translation: CASSEALLRGEQYF.

This clonotype was observed many times. The size of this beta chain means little, since it is a stray read in a library made for alpha chains. The chain carries TRBV18 and TRBJ1-1; D not resolved. The CDR3 runs to 13 residues. Germline values: CDR1 KGHSH, CDR2 LQKENI. Trimming cost V 2 bases and J 1 base, with 5 bases left between them. CDR3 amino acids: CASSPKANTEAFF. The CDR3, as DNA: TGTGCCAGCTCACCAAAGGCGAACACTGAAGCTTTCTTT.

This clonotype was seen many times. The size of this beta chain means little, since it is a stray read in a library made for alpha chains. J is TRBJ1-2 and V is TRBV7-2; TRBD1 is a possible D gene (5 bases). Trimming shortened V by 1 base and J by 3 bases, and 12 bases separated the two germline ends. The length of the CDR3 is 15 residues. Germline V gives CDR1 SGHTA, CDR2 FQGNSA. CDR3 in amino acids: CASSLVPGRDYGYTF. The CDR3 DNA follows: TGTGCCAGCAGCTTAGTCCCAGGGAGAGACTATGGCTACACCTTC.

This clonotype was picked up many times. The size of this beta chain means little, since it is a stray read in a library made for alpha chains. This chain connects TRBV5-6 to TRBJ2-7, with 8 bases lining up with TRBD2. CDR1 and CDR2 (germline): SGHDT, YYEEEE. The CDR3 consists of 16 residues. V was clipped by 0 bases and J by 2 bases; unmatched bases: 7. Written as DNA, the CDR3 is TGTGCCAGCAGCTTGGGTGTCGCCGGGAGGGCCTACGAGCAGTACTTC. Its translation: CASSLGVAGRAYEQYF.

This clonotype qualifies as medium-sized. This beta chain is a stray sequence in a library constructed for alpha chains; its clone size is not meaningful. The chain uses TRBV20-1 and TRBJ1-6; D might be TRBD1 (5 bases). CDR1 DFQATT and CDR2 SNEGSKA come from the germline V gene (reference sequence). This CDR3 has 17 amino acids. Trimming took 2 bases from V and 12 from J, leaving 26 bases between them. CDR3 loop: CSARLGGRRGRSGPLHF. The CDR3 region has the DNA TGCAGTGCTAGACTCGGGGGTAGGAGGGGCAGGTCCGGACCCCTCCACTTT.

Worth noting for this clonotype: As an off-target read in a library built for alpha chains, this beta chain has a frequency of little significance. The chain is built from TRBV29-1 and TRBJ1-5; TRBD1 aligns across 7 bases. Germline-derived CDR1 and CDR2 are SQVTM and ANQGSEA. V was clipped by 4 bases and J by 5 bases; unmatched bases: 5. The length of the CDR3 is 13 residues. The CDR3 coding sequence is TGCAGCGTTGCCGAGCAGGGGGATCAGCCCCAGCATTTT. Translation: CSVAEQGDQPQHF.

This clonotype was observed at least ten times. This beta chain represents an off-target read in a library built for alpha chains; its size is of limited meaning. The V call is TRBV30, the J call TRBJ1-5, with TRBD1 identical over 8 bases. The V gene end was trimmed by 5 bases and the J gene end by 6 bases; junction bases not matched to a gene: 6. CDR3 length equals 13 residues. Germline-derived CDR1 and CDR2 are GTSNPN and SVGIG (reference sequence). This CDR3 is CAWADREGQPQHF. The CDR3 DNA reads as TGTGCCTGGGCGGACAGGGAGGGTCAGCCCCAGCATTTT.

This clonotype has more than one count but fewer than ten. In a library made to pick up alpha chains, this beta chain is a stray read with a size that means little. Written as DNA, the CDR3 is TGTGCCAGCAGTCTCACGGAATACACCGGGGAGCTGTTTTTT. Amino acid sequence: CASSLTEYTGELFF. This chain joins TRBV6-5 and TRBJ2-2; D uncertain. CDR1 and CDR2 from the germline V gene are MNHEY and SVGAGI. V lost 5 bases and J lost 3, with 10 bases in between. The CDR3 runs 14 residues.

This clonotype was counted at least ten times. A library made for alpha chains picked up this beta chain off target, so its size means little. This sequence joins TRBV7-9 and TRBJ1-1; D call uncertain. The germline V gene has CDR1 SEHNR and CDR2 FQNEAQ (reference sequence). V lost 3 bases and J 1 base, leaving 12 bases between the germline ends. This CDR3 has 15 residues. This chain's CDR3 is CASSFEPKGNTEAFF. CDR3 DNA sequence: TGTGCCAGCAGCTTTGAACCCAAGGGGAACACTGAAGCTTTCTTT.

This clonotype was observed many times. For a library built for alpha chains, this beta chain is a stray read; little rests on its size. This sequence joins TRBV10-3 and TRBJ2-2; 7 positions agree with TRBD1. The V gene's germline CDR1 is ENHRY and CDR2 SYGVKD. This CDR3 is built from 16 residues. With V trimmed by 3 bases and J by 4 bases, 8 bases remained unmatched. CDR3 protein: CAISEPRQGSTGELFF. Written as DNA, the CDR3 is TGTGCCATCAGTGAACCGCGACAGGGCAGCACCGGGGAGCTGTTTTTT.

Within the sample, this clonotype is medium-sized. Because this beta chain is a stray read in a library intended to capture alpha chains, its abundance should not be given much weight. For the CDR3, the DNA is TGTGCCAGTAGTTACCAGGGTATCACAGATACGCAGTATTTT. It codes for CASSYQGITDTQYF. This chain links TRBV19 with TRBJ2-3; D is possibly TRBD1 (5 bases). This CDR3 has 14 amino acids. Deletions cut 5 bases from V and 2 bases from J, with 11 bases between. The germline gives CDR1 LNHDA, CDR2 SQIVND (reference sequence).

This clonotype occurred many times. Within a library made for alpha chains, this beta chain is off target, and its count is uninformative. The chain combines TRBV12-3 or TRBV12-4 with TRBJ1-1, with D perhaps matching TRBD1 (5 bases). CDR3 length equals 13 residues. V lost 9 bases and J 1 base, leaving 12 bases between the germline ends. Here the CDR3 DNA reads TGTGCCAGTTCCGGGACGGAGAACACTGAAGCTTTCTTT. This codes for CASSGTENTEAFF.

Ten or more counts support this clonotype. Within a library made for alpha chains, this beta chain is off target, and its count is uninformative. The chain employs TRBV29-1 and TRBJ1-1; a weak D match, TRBD1 (6 bases). Trimming took off 4 bases at V and 4 bases at J, with 19 bases between the two ends. Germline CDR1 SQVTM, CDR2 ANQGSEA. The CDR3 covers 15 residues. The CDR3 DNA sequence: TGCAGCGTTGTCACGGGGGAGGGGGGCCCCACTGAAGCTTTCTTT. Its protein is CSVVTGEGGPTEAFF.

About this clonotype: The library was prepared for alpha chains; this beta chain is a stray read, so its frequency means little. The chain carries TRBV3-1 and TRBJ2-1; unclear D gene. In germline, CDR1 is LGHDT, CDR2 YNNKEL (reference sequence). V was clipped by 5 bases and J by 6 bases, with 17 bases between them. The CDR3 is 15 residues long. The CDR3 spells CASSSNRAPGNEQFF. The CDR3 coding sequence is TGTGCCAGCAGCAGCAATAGGGCGCCCGGCAATGAGCAGTTCTTC.

This clonotype showed up many times. This beta chain is a stray read from a library made for alpha chains; its abundance is not meaningful. The chain has TRBV27 and TRBJ2-7; D possibly corresponds to TRBD2 (5 bases). Trimming removed 3 bases at V and 3 bases at J, with 12 bases between. The CDR3 extends over 14 amino acids. Germline lookup yields CDR1 MNHEY and CDR2 SMNVEV (reference sequence). The chain's CDR3 is CASSLAPRGYEQYF. In nucleotides, the CDR3 is TGTGCCAGCAGTTTGGCCCCCCGGGGCTACGAGCAGTACTTC.

This clonotype was counted at least ten times. A library prepared for alpha chains yielded this beta chain as an off-target read; its size is of little meaning. V usage is TRBV2 and J usage is TRBJ1-5; D is undetermined. V lost 6 bases to trimming and J lost 5 bases, with 23 bases between them. The V gene's germline CDR1 is SNHLY and CDR2 FYNNEI. This CDR3 is 17 amino acids long. CDR3 sequence: CASRDGIPMGGDQPQHF. CDR3 coding DNA: TGTGCCAGCAGGGATGGGATACCCATGGGAGGTGATCAGCCCCAGCATTTT.

This clonotype was found many times. The size of this beta chain means little, since it is a stray read in a library made for alpha chains. The V and J genes are TRBV7-2 and TRBJ2-1, with a weak D call TRBD2 (7 bases). The CDR3 is 16 amino acids. CDR1 and CDR2 from the germline V gene are SGHTA and FQGNSA. V dropped 5 bases and J dropped 5 bases, with 19 bases sitting between them. CDR3 DNA sequence: TGTGCCAGCAGCCCTTTTGGGGGGGGGCTGAACAATGAGCAGTTCTTC. This codes for CASSPFGGGLNNEQFF.

This clonotype was seen at least ten times. This clone may be a read error of a much larger clone one base away. This beta chain is an unintended read in a library built for alpha chains; its size means little. The chain employs TRBV11-1 and TRBJ2-3; 8 bases match TRBD2. The CDR3 has 15 amino acids. Germline V gives CDR1 SGHAT, CDR2 FQDESV (reference sequence). The CDR3 is CVSSLPRGGTDTQYF. In DNA, the CDR3 is TGTGTCAGCAGCTTACCGCGGGGGGGCACAGATACGCAGTATTTT. The complete variable domain, with remaining parts taken from reference TRBV11-1 and TRBJ2-3, reads EAEVAQSPRYKITEKSQAVAFWCDPISGHATLYWYRQILGQGPELLVQFQDESVVDDSQLPKDRFSAERLKGVDSTLKIQPAELGDSAMYLCVSSLPRGGTDTQYFGPGTRLTVL.

There are many counts of this clonotype. This beta chain lies outside the target of a library built for alpha chains; its clone size means little. This sequence joins TRBV12-3 or TRBV12-4 and TRBJ2-3, with 11 bases identical to TRBD1. The CDR3 is made up of 17 amino acids. Trimming cost V 5 bases and J 1 base; bases outside gene matches: 8. As DNA, the CDR3 is TGTGCCAGCAGTCTATCTCCGGGACAGGGGGGCACAGATACGCAGTATTTT. Encoded protein: CASSLSPGQGGTDTQYF.

This clonotype has ten or more counts. This beta chain slipped into a library made for alpha chains as a stray read, so its size is not meaningful. V usage is TRBV6-6 and J usage is TRBJ2-5; TRBD2 matches 10 bases. V was pared by 7 bases and J by 5 bases, with 10 bases of the junction left unmatched. The germline V gene has CDR1 MNHNY and CDR2 SVGAGI (reference sequence). CDR3 length: 15 amino acids. CDR3 nucleotide sequence: TGTGCCAGCAATCAGCCAGCGGGGGGGAGGGAGACCCAGTACTTC. Translating it yields CASNQPAGGRETQYF.

This clonotype was detected many times. This beta chain is a stray read from a library made for alpha chains; its abundance is not meaningful. This chain connects TRBV20-1 to TRBJ2-3; 10 positions match TRBD2. The CDR3 runs 16 residues. J lost 7 bases, V lost 0 bases, and 10 bases had no gene match. Germline V gives CDR1 DFQATT, CDR2 SNEGSKA (reference sequence). The CDR3 loop is CSARDPSSGGLNTQYF. Written as DNA, the CDR3 is TGCAGTGCTAGAGATCCGTCTAGCGGGGGTTTGAATACGCAGTATTTT.

This clonotype appeared many times. Since it is a stray read in a library aimed at alpha chains, this beta chain has a size that is not meaningful. The chain has TRBV9 and TRBJ2-1, with a tentative D call TRBD2 (5 bases). Germline V CDR1 and CDR2: SGDLS, YYNGEE. V was shortened by 3 bases and J by 2 bases, with 9 bases between the two germline ends. CDR3 size: 14 residues. The DNA of the CDR3 is TGTGCCAGCAGCGGCTCCGGGGCCTACAATGAGCAGTTCTTC. Protein product: CASSGSGAYNEQFF.

This clonotype was seen many times. Since it is a stray read in a library aimed at alpha chains, this beta chain has a size that is not meaningful. The CDR3 reads CASSPGGGIDEQFF. In DNA, the CDR3 is TGTGCCAGCTCACCAGGCGGAGGGATAGATGAGCAGTTCTTC. The gene calls are TRBV18 and TRBJ2-1, with a possible D match to TRBD2 (6 bases). The germline V gene encodes CDR1 KGHSH and CDR2 LQKENI. The CDR3 extends over 14 amino acids. The V end lost 2 bases, the J end lost 8 bases, and 13 bases lay between the germline ends. The variable domain in full, with the rest retrieved from reference TRBV18 and TRBJ2-1, is NAGVMQNPRHLVRRRGQEARLRCSPMKGHSHVYWYRQLPEEGLKFMVYLQKENIIDESGMPKERFSAEFPKEGPSILRIQQVVRGDSAAYFCASSPGGGIDEQFFGPGTRLTVL.

There are many counts of this clonotype. This beta chain lies outside the target of a library built for alpha chains; its clone size means little. The chain has TRBV11-2 and TRBJ2-2, with D tentatively TRBD1 or TRBD2 (6 bases each). The germline V and J ends were trimmed by 0 bases and 3 bases, with 14 bases remaining between them. The CDR3 runs 17 residues. Germline-derived CDR1 and CDR2 are SGHAT and FQNNGV. CDR3 amino acids: CASSLDPGAEDTGELFF. The CDR3 bases are TGTGCCAGCAGCTTAGATCCGGGGGCAGAGGACACCGGGGAGCTGTTTTTT.

There are many counts of this clonotype. This beta chain is a stray sequence in a library constructed for alpha chains; its clone size is not meaningful. V and J are TRBV14 and TRBJ2-2; 8 positions match TRBD2. J gave up 4 bases and V 4 bases, and 32 bases lay outside the gene matches. The length of the CDR3 is 24 residues. CDR1 SGHDN and CDR2 FVKESK come from the germline V gene. The CDR3 bases are TGTGCCAGCAGCCCCATTGGGATGGGGCGCCGCCTCAGCGGGGGACGGGGGAGCACCGGGGAGCTGTTTTTT. It translates to CASSPIGMGRRLSGGRGSTGELFF.